This T cell receptor beta chain was observed in a study of Tregs in tolerant kidney transplant recipients. The study, taken as a whole, reports: Biological reproducibility was not directly addressed, but technical replication error appeared minimal. Activated donor B cell expansion appeared to reveal the most relevant donor-specific TCRbeta repertoire. Some patients' samples used different primers over time, so nucleotide sequences weren't comparable.

The assay was immunoSEQ multiplex PCR, and TCRdb's table has in-frame clones only and misses some. This table holds over 45,000 clones. V dropped 4 bases and J dropped 1 base, with 10 bases sitting between them. This CDR3 region has 14 residues. Germline loops: CDR1 KGHSH, CDR2 LQKENI. Comments on this clone: The antigen is unknown. The CDR3 end lies 3 residues beyond the end of the read and is filled in from the germline J gene.

Unstimulated regulatory T cells (CD4+CD25+CD127-), CD4+CD25- non-regulatory cells, CD4 and CD8 cells were FACS-sorted from thawed PBMCs. This clonotype originated in a human donor who received a combined kidney and bone marrow transplant. The chain uses TRBV18 and TRBJ1-1, with D possibly being TRBD1 (5 bases). The sequences come from CD4+ T cells from blood, collected before the transplant. CDR3 amino acids: CASSQGFTNTEAFF. The CDR3 bases that were read are TGTGCCAGCTCACAGGGGTTCACGAACACTGAA.